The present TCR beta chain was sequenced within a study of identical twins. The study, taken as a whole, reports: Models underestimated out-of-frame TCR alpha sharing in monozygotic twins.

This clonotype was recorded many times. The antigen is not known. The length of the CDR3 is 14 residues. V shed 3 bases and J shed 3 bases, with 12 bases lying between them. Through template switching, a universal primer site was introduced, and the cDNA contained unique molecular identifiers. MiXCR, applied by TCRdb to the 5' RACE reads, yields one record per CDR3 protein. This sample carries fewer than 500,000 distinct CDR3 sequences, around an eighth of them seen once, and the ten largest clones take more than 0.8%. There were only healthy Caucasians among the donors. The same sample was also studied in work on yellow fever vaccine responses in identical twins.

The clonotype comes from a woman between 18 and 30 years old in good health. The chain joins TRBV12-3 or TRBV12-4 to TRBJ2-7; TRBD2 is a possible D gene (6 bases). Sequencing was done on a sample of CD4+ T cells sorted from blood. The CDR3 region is CASSFGGKSYEQYF. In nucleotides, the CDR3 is TGTGCCAGCAGTTTTGGAGGGAAGAGCTACGAGCAGTACTTC.